This T cell receptor (beta chain) is drawn from a study of cytomegalovirus exposure and HLA in healthy donors listed by TCRdb under 2017. For context, the study as a whole: An earlier analysis of some 500 of the donors reported more than 250 Gb of sequence data and 117 million unique TCR beta sequences from 150 million to 200 million T cells. The aim of the study was to test whether cataloging public T cell receptors could identify signatures of past pathogen exposure. An early release that covered roughly 600 HLA-typed donors contained approximately 320 gigabases of sequencing data and roughly 84 million unique TCR sequences. The number of typed donors differed by locus: roughly 629-640 for A, B, C, DRB1 and DQB1; 500 to 550 for DQA1; 606 for DPA1; and about 450 for DPB1. A separate validation cohort of approximately 130 different subjects was used in addition to the roughly 640-subject first cohort. A later genetic analysis took genome-wide SNP genotypes for about 55% of the 666 donors and used that subset as a discovery cohort. Both class I and class II loci were covered by HLA typing, at four-digit resolution. Rather than drawing on any new phenotypic data, the later analysis identified candidate immune exposures from TCR beta sequences and the way those sequences occurred across donors. Because of strong linkage in the cohort, five DR-DQ haplotypes were treated as single units for association and clustering. Donor age, sex, ethnicity and CMV serostatus were collected together with the repertoire data. The study used immunosequencing to profile the T cell repertoires of 670 or so subjects and linked those repertoires to cytomegalovirus serostatus. Of the roughly 420 genotyped donors, approximately 81% were placed in the genetic ancestry cluster associated with self-reported Caucasian donors. All discovery cohort repertoires had been generated on a single sequencing platform. A later analysis re-examined previously published TCR beta repertoires from just over 650 donors and added high-resolution HLA genotyping to investigate patterns of TCR occurrence. High-throughput TCR immunosequencing, statistical association of individual TCRs with disease status, and machine learning were combined to predict cytomegalovirus infection status. In an earlier analysis of roughly 600 of the donors, high-throughput TCR beta sequencing was used to judge whether each TCR beta V gene segment behaved as functional or pseudogenic. On average, 235,054 unique TCR beta nucleotide sequences were sequenced per donor among roughly 430 genotyped donors of the cohort, with 15% to 20% of those sequences being non-productive.

The cohort was made up of approximately 670 healthy bone marrow donors. Cohort members were all nominally healthy when sampled, although unrecorded immune exposures were likely present. The donor tested CMV seronegative, placing the donor among the 352 seronegative members of the cohort. A peripheral blood sample was collected from each donor, and TCR beta sequencing was performed on peripheral blood mononuclear cells. The Qiagen DNeasy Blood Extraction Kit was used to extract genomic DNA from the blood cell samples. Turning to this clone: The antigen it recognizes is unknown. Nothing much larger sits one base from this clone, and base qualities are not available.

CDR1 MDHEN and CDR2 SYDVKM are derived from the germline V gene. The CDR3 spans 16 residues, from the cysteine through the phenylalanine. Only the CDR3 DNA is retained, 48 bases long and in frame from the first base. The germline V end is reduced by 6 bases and the J end by 5 bases; junction bases left unmatched: 14. Results and caveats for the whole study, not just this receptor: In both the original and validation cohorts, the classifier was reported to diagnose cytomegalovirus status with high specificity and sensitivity. Sequencing depth was assumed to be roughly uniform across donors in the presence/absence analyses, though that assumption may not hold. In vitro tests confirmed that a few of the cytomegalovirus-associated TCR beta chains recognize cytomegalovirus antigens. The 87-base-pair reads could not distinguish some IMGT-functional V segments, including TRBV6-2 and TRBV6-3, so those segments were excluded. In a later analysis, HLA-associated TCR beta chains showed more clonal expansion and lower generation probabilities than non-associated chains that were equally common. A later analysis associated some 17,000 TCR beta sequences with specific HLA alleles at a false discovery rate of 0.05. A further reported finding was that TCR beta sequences accurately predicted the HLA-A and HLA-B alleles for most subjects in the first cohort. In a later analysis, the rate of TCR association differed among HLA loci, with DRB1 alleles having the most associated TCRs and HLA-C alleles having the fewest. CMV serostatus was the only immune exposure information available for the cohort. In an earlier analysis of more than 500 of the donors, most TCR beta V segments appeared in productive rearrangements about 87% or about 30% of the time, broadly matching IMGT annotations. Most TCR sequences were observed very rarely across donors, whereas some public TCRs were present in many individuals. Correlated functional status among segregating V segments might reflect linkage disequilibrium, but an unknown experimental factor could not be ruled out. In the study, some 160 TCR beta chains were listed as associated with cytomegalovirus. According to the authors, the approach could potentially be generalized to other disease states and immunological phenotypes. When HLA alleles, especially DR and DQ, strongly co-occurred, attributing TCR associations to individual alleles was difficult. Only TCR beta chains were sequenced in this cohort, and the absence of alpha or paired-chain data limited detectable features. Because counts were too low, roughly 18 rarely observed V segments, including chromosome 9 orphons, were left out of the earlier analysis of several hundred of the donors. In a later genetic analysis, fewer N-insertions in productive TCRs were reported among donors in an Asian-associated ancestry cluster than the 666-donor mean. Most CMV-associated TCR beta chains appeared to be HLA-restricted in a later analysis, and the HLA associations seemed to be driven largely by CMV exposure. The sequencing pipeline was judged likely to have produced a cluster of highly shared sequence variants as a technical artifact. A later analysis reported that several top co-occurrence clusters appeared linked to parvovirus B19, influenza, CMV and Epstein-Barr virus. An association between a missense DCLRE1C variant and V-gene and J-gene trimming of TCR beta chains was found in a later genetic analysis and replicated in an independent cohort. HLA typing was unavailable for some donors at each locus, so association tests used only the typed subset.

Libraries came from the immunoSEQ multiplex PCR assay. The multiplex PCR relied on a mix of 60 forward primers for TCR Vbeta segments and 13 reverse primers for TCR Jbeta segments. Amplification of the CDR3 region of rearranged TCR beta genes was performed with a multiplex PCR assay on genomic DNA. On the Illumina HiSeq System, the amplified TCR beta libraries were sequenced as 87-base-pair reads. In the paper's pipeline: A later analysis counted 65 million to 90 million unique TCR beta chains across the 650 to 700 repertoires, and around 9.9 million of these chains were shared by at least two donors. To remove PCR and sequencing errors, raw reads were error-corrected and collapsed into unique sequences using a nearest-neighbor algorithm that merged closely related sequences. V, D and J gene segments were assigned by aligning CDR3 sequences to IMGT reference sequences. For a sequence to be retained, a match of at least six nucleotides to both a V gene segment and a J gene segment was required. A rearrangement counted as productive if the CDR3 had no stop codons and remained in frame with V and J, and every other rearrangement counted as non-productive. CDR3 was defined according to IMGT convention as the region running from the second conserved V-encoded cysteine to the conserved J-encoded phenylalanine. Sequences without an unambiguous match to a single V gene segment were excluded from the earlier analysis of about 630 of the donors. In an earlier analysis of 587 of the donors, V segments were called functional above 56.7% productive rearrangements and were called segregating when the between-donor standard deviation exceeded 5%. To diagnose cytomegalovirus status from the catalog of TCR beta chain sequences, a statistical classification framework was built. In a later analysis, V and J genes were assigned by comparing TCR nucleotide sequences against IMGT/GENE-DB human TR gene sequences. Using the TCRdist pipeline, a later analysis assigned CDR3 sequences along with most-parsimonious VDJ recombination scenarios. A later analysis defined each TCR beta chain by its CDR3 amino acid sequence plus V-gene family, and excluded reads lacking a unique V-gene family. As a way to deal with suspected cross-contamination and a sequencing artifact, a later analysis dropped approximately 590 nucleotide sequences that were highly shared and had low generation probability. In a later analysis, a clonal expansion index for each public chain was calculated from normalized within-repertoire ranks of inferred template counts. In a later analysis, generation probabilities were computed using a VDJ recombination model fitted to out-of-frame rearrangements, and the results were checked against IGoR. Hypergeometric tests were used in a later analysis to score TCR-TCR, TCR-HLA and TCR-CMV co-occurrence, with a repertoire-size bias correction applied to the TCR pairs. False discovery rates were estimated in a later analysis by permuting HLA or CMV assignments 20 times. In a later analysis, co-occurring TCRs were grouped using DBSCAN, with TCRdist sequence similarity added in when clustering inside HLA-allele-positive subsets. Repertoires with fewer than 30,000 or more than 120,000 public chains were left out of co-occurrence clustering, as were roughly five repertoires with anomalous nucleotide sharing. Held by TCRdb, this immuneACCESS table contains in-frame sequences only and omits some clones. Under half of the omission traces to an unresolved V gene where checked; the cause of the rest is unknown. The V and J calls and clone size are taken from that table; D and trimming were inferred from the DNA. This sample has some 70,000 clones in its table, and around 68% of those were observed once. The ten biggest clones cover roughly 9.8% of the sample.

The sequence is built from TRBV28 and TRBJ2-7, with 9 junctional bases fitting TRBD1. The specimen sequenced was PBMCs. This TCR was sampled from a woman in her twenties or thirties in good health and CMV-seronegative. The nucleotide sequence reads as follows: TGTGCCAGCAGAAATCTCCCGGGACAGGGTATGCACGAGCAGTACTTC. It encodes CASRNLPGQGMHEQYF.